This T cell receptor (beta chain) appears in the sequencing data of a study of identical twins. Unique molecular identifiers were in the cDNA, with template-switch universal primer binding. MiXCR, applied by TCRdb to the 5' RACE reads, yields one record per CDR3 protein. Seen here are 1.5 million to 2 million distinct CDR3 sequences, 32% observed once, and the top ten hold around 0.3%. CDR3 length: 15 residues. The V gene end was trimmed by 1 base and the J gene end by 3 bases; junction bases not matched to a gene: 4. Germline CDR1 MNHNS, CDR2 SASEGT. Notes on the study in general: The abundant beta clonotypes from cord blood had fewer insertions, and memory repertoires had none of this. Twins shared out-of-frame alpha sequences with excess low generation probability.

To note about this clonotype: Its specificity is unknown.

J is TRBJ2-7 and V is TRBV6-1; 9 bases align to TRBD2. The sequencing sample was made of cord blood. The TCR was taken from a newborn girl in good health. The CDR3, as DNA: TGTGCCAGCAGTGAAGGAACAGCGGGAGGCTACGAGCAGTACTTC. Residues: CASSEGTAGGYEQYF.